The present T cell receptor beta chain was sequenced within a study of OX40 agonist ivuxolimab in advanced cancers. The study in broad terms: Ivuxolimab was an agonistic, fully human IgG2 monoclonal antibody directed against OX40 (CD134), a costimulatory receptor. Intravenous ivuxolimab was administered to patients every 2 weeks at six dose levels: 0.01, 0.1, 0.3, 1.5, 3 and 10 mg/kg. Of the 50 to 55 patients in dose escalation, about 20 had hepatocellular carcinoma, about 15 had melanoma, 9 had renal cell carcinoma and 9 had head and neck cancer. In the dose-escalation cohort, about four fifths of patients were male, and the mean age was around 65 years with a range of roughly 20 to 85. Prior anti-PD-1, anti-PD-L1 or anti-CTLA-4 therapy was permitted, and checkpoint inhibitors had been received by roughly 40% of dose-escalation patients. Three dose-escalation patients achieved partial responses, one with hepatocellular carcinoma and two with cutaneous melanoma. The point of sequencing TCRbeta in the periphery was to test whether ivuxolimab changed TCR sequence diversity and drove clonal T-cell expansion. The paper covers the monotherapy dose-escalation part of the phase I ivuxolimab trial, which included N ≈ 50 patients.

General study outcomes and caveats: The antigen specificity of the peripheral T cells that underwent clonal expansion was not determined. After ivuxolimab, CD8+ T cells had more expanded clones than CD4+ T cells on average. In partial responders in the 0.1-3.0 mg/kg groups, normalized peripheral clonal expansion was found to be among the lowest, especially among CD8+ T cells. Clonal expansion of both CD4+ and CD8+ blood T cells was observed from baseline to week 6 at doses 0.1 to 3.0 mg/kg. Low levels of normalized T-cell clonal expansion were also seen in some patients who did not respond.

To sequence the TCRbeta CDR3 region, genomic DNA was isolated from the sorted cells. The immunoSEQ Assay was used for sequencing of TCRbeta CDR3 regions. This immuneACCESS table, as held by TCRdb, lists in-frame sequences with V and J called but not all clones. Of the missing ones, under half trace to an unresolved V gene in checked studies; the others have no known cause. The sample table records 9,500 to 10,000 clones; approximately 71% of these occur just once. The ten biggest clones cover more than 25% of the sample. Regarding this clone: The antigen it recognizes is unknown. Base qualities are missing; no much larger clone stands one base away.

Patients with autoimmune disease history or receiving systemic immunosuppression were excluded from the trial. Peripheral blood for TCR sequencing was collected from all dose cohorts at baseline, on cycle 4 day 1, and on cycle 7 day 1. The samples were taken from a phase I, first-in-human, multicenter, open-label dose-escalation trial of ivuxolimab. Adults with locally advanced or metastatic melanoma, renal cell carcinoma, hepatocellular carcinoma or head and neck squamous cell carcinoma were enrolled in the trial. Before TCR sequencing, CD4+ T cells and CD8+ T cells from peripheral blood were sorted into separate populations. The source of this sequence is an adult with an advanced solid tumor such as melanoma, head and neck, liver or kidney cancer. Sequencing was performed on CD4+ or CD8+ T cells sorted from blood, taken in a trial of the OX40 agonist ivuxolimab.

The CDR3 protein is CASSPPGGYEQYF. The nucleotide sequence reads TGTGCCAGCAGCCCCCCGGGGGGTTACGAGCAGTACTTC. The V gene is TRBV7-6 and the J gene is TRBJ2-7; TRBD2 lines up with 7 middle nucleotides. Germline trimming amounts to 5 bases on V and 4 bases on J, with 5 as the count of junction bases outside the gene matches. The CDR3 runs 13 residues from the cysteine to the phenylalanine. Of the read, only the CDR3 DNA is kept; its 39 bases are in frame from base 1. The germline V gene specifies SGHVS as CDR1 and FNYEAQ as CDR2.